The next 30 T cell receptor beta chains were all read from a single sample in a study of blood T cells in healthy people across ages. The authors ran a second PCR of about 7 to 11 cycles using a sample-barcoded 5' primer and a J-beta primer mix. TCRdb independently ran MiXCR on the 5' RACE reads; one entry per CDR3 protein. The sample lists 650,000 to 1,000,000 distinct CDR3 sequences; 35% to 40% were seen once. Sequencing was performed on blood. The receptor source for this set is a young man in good health.

This clonotype occurred a few times. The gene calls are TRBV6-2 or TRBV6-3 and TRBJ2-1, with no clear D. The CDR3 sequence is 13 residues long. CDR1 is MNHEY, CDR2 SVGEGT, per germline. Trimming took off 4 bases at V and 4 bases at J, with 8 bases between the two ends. The CDR3 reads CASSFSVYNEQFF. For the CDR3, the DNA is TGTGCCAGCAGTTTTTCGGTTTACAATGAGCAGTTCTTC.

CDR3 DNA: TGCAGCGGCATAACCGGGGCAGGTGAAGAGACCCAGTACTTC. Its translation: CSGITGAGEETQYF. The chain couples TRBV29-1 to TRBJ2-7; possibly TRBD1 or TRBD2 for D (5 bases each). The DNA end is more similar to TRBJ2-5, so the J call may be wrong. CDR1 is SQVTM and CDR2 is ANQGSEA in the germline V gene. The CDR3 has 14 residues.

There are many counts of this clonotype. The chain links TRBV29-1 to TRBJ2-5; TRBD1 matches at 10 bases. This CDR3 has 14 amino acids. CDR1 is SQVTM, CDR2 ANQGSEA, per germline. V lost 8 bases and J lost 5; bases outside the gene matches: 11. CDR3 loop: CSLWTGGIGETQYF. CDR3 coding DNA: TGCAGCCTGTGGACAGGGGGAATTGGGGAGACCCAGTACTTC.

The chain carries TRBV4-1 and TRBJ2-7; 8 nucleotides match TRBD1. V gave up 3 bases and J gave up 4 bases; unmatched junction bases: 8. CDR1 and CDR2 (germline): MGHRA, YSYEKL. This CDR3 is 15 amino acids long. The CDR3: CASSQETGVWYEQYF. The CDR3 DNA is TGCGCCAGCAGCCAGGAGACAGGGGTGTGGTACGAGCAGTACTTC.

This clonotype was found many times. This chain connects TRBV20-1 to TRBJ2-4; TRBD2 is a possible D gene (6 bases). Germline loops: CDR1 DFQATT, CDR2 SNEGSKA (reference sequence). The CDR3 is 15 residues long. V was trimmed by 3 bases and J by 1 base, leaving 13 bases between them. The CDR3 spells CSASTTSLAKNIQYF. The CDR3 DNA sequence: TGCAGTGCTAGTACGACTAGTTTGGCCAAAAACATTCAGTACTTC.

As for this clonotype: A single base separates this from a much larger clone, so it may be a read error. The CDR3 DNA reads as TGTGCCAGCAGCCCGACGGACAGTCAAGTCCTCTGTGGCTACACCTTC. Protein sequence: CASSPTDSQVLCGYTF. The chain has TRBV7-2 and TRBJ1-2; D possibly corresponds to TRBD1 (6 bases). Trimming left V 5 bases short and J 7 bases short, with 23 bases between. Germline V gene lookup returns CDR1 SGHTA and CDR2 FQGNSA. The CDR3 has 16 amino acids.

This sequence joins TRBV4-2 and TRBJ1-2; D is unresolved. The germline V gene encodes CDR1 LGHNA and CDR2 YNFKEQ. Trimming removed 0 bases at V and 3 bases at J, with 11 bases between. The CDR3 sequence is 15 residues long. CDR3 nucleotide sequence: TGTGCCAGCAGCCAAGATCCCACAGAATACTATGGCTACACCTTC. Translating gives CASSQDPTEYYGYTF.

This clonotype was counted only a few times. The V and J genes are TRBV5-1 and TRBJ2-4; a weak D match, TRBD2 (5 bases). Between the trimmed V and J ends, which lost 4 bases and 5 bases, there was a span of 10 bases. In germline, CDR1 is SGHRS, CDR2 YFSETQ. This CDR3 spans 13 amino acids. CDR3 coding DNA: TGCGCCAGCAGCCCGGGGTCGGAAAACATTCAGTACTTC. Translating gives CASSPGSENIQYF.

This clonotype was observed at least ten times. This chain uses TRBV4-1 with TRBJ2-3; D not resolved. V was clipped by 2 bases and J by 0 bases, with 6 bases between them. This CDR3 spans 14 amino acids. Germline loops: CDR1 MGHRA, CDR2 YSYEKL. CDR3 residues: CASSQQDSTDTQYF. Written as DNA, the CDR3 is TGCGCCAGCAGCCAACAGGACAGCACAGATACGCAGTATTTT.

This sequence joins TRBV12-3 or TRBV12-4 and TRBJ2-1; D perhaps matches TRBD1 (5 bases). Trimming left V 5 bases short and J 13 bases short, with 21 bases between. The CDR3 is 14 residues long. The CDR3 loop reads CASSLRAGRETQFF. Here the CDR3 DNA reads TGTGCCAGCAGTCTCCGCGCAGGGCGAGAGACCCAGTTCTTC.

The V call is TRBV28, the J call TRBJ1-4; D might be TRBD1 (6 bases). Between the trimmed V and J ends, which lost 6 bases and 7 bases, there was a span of 15 bases. The CDR3 loop spans 14 amino acids. Germline CDR1 is MDHEN and CDR2 is SYDVKM. The CDR3 DNA reads as TGTGCCAGCAGAGCACAGGGTAGGAGTGAAAAACTGTTTTTT. It yields the protein CASRAQGRSEKLFF.

The chain has TRBV10-3 and TRBJ2-1; 11 nucleotides align to TRBD1. This CDR3 has 14 amino acids. The J segment lost 7 bases and the V segment lost 6 bases, leaving 5 bases of the junction unmatched. CDR1 and CDR2 from the germline V gene are ENHRY and SYGVKD. In nucleotides, the CDR3 is TGTGCCATCAGAGGACAGGGGGCTGTAAATGAGCAGTTCTTC. It is translated as CAIRGQGAVNEQFF.

The chain joins TRBV7-8 to TRBJ2-5, with 9 nucleotides matching TRBD2. There are 16 residues in the CDR3. The V and J ends lost 5 bases and 5 bases, in that order; junction bases with no gene match: 12. Germline V lookup: CDR1 SGHVS, CDR2 FQNEAQ. This CDR3 reads CASSKDRAGGLETQYF. The CDR3 DNA sequence: TGTGCCAGCAGCAAGGACCGAGCGGGAGGATTGGAGACCCAGTACTTC.

This chain links TRBV20-1 with TRBJ2-2; 11 bases match TRBD1. The germline gives CDR1 DFQATT, CDR2 SNEGSKA (reference sequence). This CDR3 region has 16 residues. V gave up 3 bases and J gave up 7 bases; unmatched junction bases: 10. CDR3: CSARPGRTGGHGELFF. In DNA, the CDR3 is TGCAGTGCTAGGCCGGGTAGGACAGGGGGCCACGGGGAGCTGTTTTTT.

This chain joins TRBV5-1 and TRBJ2-1; the match to TRBD2 covers 7 bases. This CDR3 is built from 15 residues. Per the germline V gene, CDR1 is SGHRS and CDR2 is YFSETQ. Losses at the gene ends were 5 bases for V and 9 bases for J; bases not matched to a gene: 14. CDR3 amino acids: CASRTQTSSGPEQFF. The CDR3 DNA follows: TGCGCCAGCAGAACGCAGACTAGCTCCGGTCCTGAGCAGTTCTTC.

The V gene is TRBV6-6, the J gene TRBJ1-2; D possibly corresponds to TRBD1 (5 bases). This CDR3 contains 13 residues. The V gene's germline CDR1 is MNHNY and CDR2 SVGAGI (reference sequence). V was clipped by 5 bases and J by 6 bases, with 13 bases between them. CDR3 nucleotides: TGTGCCAGCAGTGACCGGGACGTTGATGGCTACACCTTC. Residues: CASSDRDVDGYTF.

The chain recombines TRBV30 with TRBJ1-1; D might be TRBD1 (5 bases). The CDR3 is made up of 13 amino acids. CDR1 and CDR2 from the germline V gene are GTSNPN and SVGIG (reference sequence). Trimming stripped 3 bases from V and 2 bases from J, with 10 bases between. CDR3 sequence (DNA): TGTGCCTGGAGCCCTGGGGGAAACACTGAAGCTTTCTTT. Encoded protein: CAWSPGGNTEAFF.

With regard to this clonotype: This may be a read error: a much more frequent sequence differs by one nucleotide. The chain uses TRBV7-9 and TRBJ2-5; TRBD1 might be the D (5 bases). Germline V CDR1 and CDR2: SEHNR, FQNEAQ (reference sequence). The CDR3 spans 14 residues. The CDR3 loop reads CTSSLISGIETQYF. CDR3 nucleotide sequence: TGTACCAGCAGCTTAATATCAGGGATCGAGACCCAGTACTTC.

Only a few counts were recorded for this clonotype. J is TRBJ2-4 and V is TRBV21-1; the DNA was not used to check the table's D call, TRBD1. TRBV21-1 is annotated as a pseudogene. This CDR3 region has 18 residues. The chain's CDR3 is CASSKVGTSHLAKNIQYF. The CDR3 nucleotides are TGTGCCAGCAGCAAAGTCGGAACGTCCCATTTAGCCAAAAACATTCAGTACTTC.

The chain links TRBV20-1 to TRBJ1-1, with 11 nucleotides matching TRBD1. The germline V gene encodes CDR1 DFQATT and CDR2 SNEGSKA (reference sequence). This CDR3 comprises 15 residues. The J segment lost 4 bases and the V segment lost 4 bases, leaving 8 bases of the junction unmatched. The CDR3 region has the DNA TGCAGTGCTATACCGGACAGGGGGCTGCGCACTGAAGCTTTCTTT. It codes for CSAIPDRGLRTEAFF.

In regard to this clonotype: Since a much larger clone is just one base distant, this may be a read error. The rearrangement links TRBV2 to TRBJ2-3, with D possibly being TRBD1 (6 bases). The germline gives CDR1 SNHLY, CDR2 FYNNEI. The CDR3 is made up of 15 amino acids. This CDR3 is CVSRARGLQGDTQYF. The CDR3, as DNA: TGTGTCAGCAGAGCCAGGGGCCTCCAGGGAGATACGCAGTATTTT.

This clonotype was observed once. The chain employs TRBV6-6 and TRBJ1-5, with a tentative D call TRBD1 (5 bases). The CDR3 spans 16 residues. From germline, CDR1 is MNHNY and CDR2 SVGAGI (reference sequence). V lost 2 bases, J lost 2 bases, and 13 bases lay in between. CDR3 DNA: TGTGCCAGCAGTTACATTGGGGGAGCGGGCAATCAGCCCCAGCATTTT. Protein: CASSYIGGAGNQPQHF.

This clonotype showed up just a few times. This sequence joins TRBV7-2 and TRBJ1-5, with 8 bases that match TRBD1. Unmatched junction bases numbered 14, after V lost 8 bases and J lost 5 bases. Per germline, CDR1 SGHTA and CDR2 FQGNSA. The CDR3 length is 16 residues. CDR3 in DNA: TGTGCCAGCGGCTCCCGAAGTCAGGGGGCCGATCAGCCCCAGCATTTT. This encodes CASGSRSQGADQPQHF.

The chain is built from TRBV7-2 and TRBJ1-2; 9 positions agree with TRBD1. With V trimmed by 5 bases and J by 5 bases, 6 bases remained unmatched. The germline V gene has CDR1 SGHTA and CDR2 FQGNSA. This CDR3 spans 14 amino acids. In DNA form, the CDR3 reads TGTGCCAGCAGCCCCGACAGGGGGATTTATGGCTACACCTTC. Its protein is CASSPDRGIYGYTF.

CDR3 DNA sequence: TGTGCCAGCAGCGCAGGGGGCCGGGGACCTAATGAAAAACTGTTTTTT. Translated, it gives CASSAGGRGPNEKLFF. The chain joins TRBV7-9 to TRBJ1-4, with 8 bases fitting TRBD1. The CDR3 is 16 amino acids. Looked up from germline, CDR1 is SEHNR and CDR2 is FQNEAQ (reference sequence). Unmatched junction bases numbered 8, after V lost 5 bases and J lost 3 bases.

This clonotype was recorded a few times. V gene TRBV20-1 combines with J gene TRBJ2-1; D is unclear. Per the germline V gene, CDR1 is DFQATT and CDR2 is SNEGSKA (reference sequence). The CDR3 totals 13 residues. V lost 6 bases to trimming and J lost 7 bases, with 16 bases between them. The chain's CDR3 is CSARKGFANEQFF. The CDR3 DNA follows: TGCAGTGCCCGGAAGGGATTTGCGAATGAGCAGTTCTTC.

The chain carries TRBV5-6 and TRBJ2-1; 9 positions match TRBD2. Germline assignment: CDR1 SGHDT and CDR2 YYEEEE. CDR3 size: 16 residues. Trimming took 5 bases from V and 5 from J; bases not matched to a gene: 11. The CDR3 DNA is TGTGCCAGCAGAAAGAATCCGGGACTAGCACACAATGAGCAGTTCTTC. Translated, it gives CASRKNPGLAHNEQFF.

The table lists this clonotype with a few counts. This sequence joins TRBV27 and TRBJ2-1; 9 nucleotides match TRBD2. The CDR3 consists of 15 residues. Unmatched junction bases numbered 9, after V lost 4 bases and J lost 8 bases. Per the germline V gene, CDR1 is MNHEY and CDR2 is SMNVEV (reference sequence). CDR3 sequence (DNA): TGTGCCAGCAGTTCACTAGCGGGTCTTGACGATGAGCAGTTCTTC. It codes for CASSSLAGLDDEQFF.

This chain connects TRBV25-1 to TRBJ1-1; D ambiguous. Deletions cut 3 bases from V and 6 bases from J, with 11 bases between. Germline V gene sequence: CDR1 MGHDK, CDR2 SYGVNS. The CDR3 covers 13 residues. CDR3 sequence reads: CASSETSSPEAFF. As DNA, the CDR3 is TGTGCCAGCAGTGAGACTTCTAGCCCTGAAGCTTTCTTT.

Many counts were recorded for this clonotype. The chain couples TRBV6-6 to TRBJ2-7; a weak D match, TRBD2 (6 bases). The CDR3 totals 14 residues. V shed 5 bases and J shed 3 bases, with 14 bases lying between them. CDR1 and CDR2 from the germline V gene are MNHNY and SVGAGI (reference sequence). CDR3 sequence reads: CASSLSGGYYEQYF. DNA for the CDR3: TGTGCCAGCAGTCTCTCTGGGGGGTACTACGAGCAGTACTTC.